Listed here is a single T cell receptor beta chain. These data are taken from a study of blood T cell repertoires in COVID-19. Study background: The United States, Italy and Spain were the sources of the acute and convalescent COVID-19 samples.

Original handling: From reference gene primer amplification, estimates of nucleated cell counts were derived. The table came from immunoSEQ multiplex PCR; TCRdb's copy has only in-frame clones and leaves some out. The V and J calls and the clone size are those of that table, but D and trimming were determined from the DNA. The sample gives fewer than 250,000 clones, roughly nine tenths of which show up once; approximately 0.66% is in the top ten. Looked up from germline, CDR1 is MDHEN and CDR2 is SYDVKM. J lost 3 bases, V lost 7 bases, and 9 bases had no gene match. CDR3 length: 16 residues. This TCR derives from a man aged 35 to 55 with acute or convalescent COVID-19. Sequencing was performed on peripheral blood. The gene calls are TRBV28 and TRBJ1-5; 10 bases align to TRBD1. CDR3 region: CASTQAGTGDNQPQHF. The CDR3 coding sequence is TGTGCCAGCACCCAAGCGGGGACAGGGGACAATCAGCCCCAGCATTTT.